This T cell receptor beta chain was found in a study of shared clonotypes between healthy human individuals (dated by TCRdb to 2018 to 2021). Concerning the study at large: A couple of women and a few men aged 18 to 49 years were included in the cohort. Per donor, three plates each were used for CD4 naive and CD4 memory, two for CD8 naive, and one for CD8 memory. Each donor's leukapheresis produced roughly between roughly 0.85 and 9.5 billion PBMCs. Blood TCR repertoires of about 5 healthy adults were deeply sequenced to estimate repertoire size and the extent of clonotype sharing between individuals. To increase sequencing depth and limit assay-specific biases, different laboratories used diverse techniques to prepare libraries and sequence TCR repertoires.

TCR CDR3 regions were amplified from genomic DNA by multiplex PCR using the deep immunoSEQ assay. Extracted genomic DNA from each cell subset was distributed evenly across all wells of several immunoSEQ 96-well plates, and each plate was treated as a replicate. For sorted subsets, roughly 190 ng of genomic DNA, equivalent to tens of thousands of T cell genomes, went into each replicate PCR. Purified libraries were measured with a Qubit 3.0 fluorometer, size-checked on a Bioanalyzer 2100, and measured again with the KAPA Library Quantification kit. Every immunoSEQ 96-well plate was sequenced on a separate single-read 150-cycle Illumina NextSeq 550 flow cell. As for the original processing: Because the immunoSEQ output included only junctional sequences and no quality scores, the filtering could not be the same as the filtering used for full-length reads. Sequences were annotated with PyIR, a Python wrapper for IgBLAST v1.9, and V/J genes and CDR3 were assigned using IMGT germline references. Any read was removed if the V/J assignment was weak (E-value above 1e-6), the CDR3 was missing, or the read contained stop codons, out-of-frame junctions, or ambiguous translated residues. V3J clonotypes were defined as sequences sharing an identical inferred V gene, J gene, and CDR3 amino acid sequence. To compute the percentage overlap between repertoires, the number of shared unique clonotypes was divided by the size of the smaller repertoire. Richness of each repertoire was evaluated using RTK rarefaction, the Chao1 estimator, and Recon v2.1 estimates of unobserved clonotypes. For all TCRbeta clonotypes obtained by the gDNA method from a handful of donors, generation probabilities were computed with OLGA. Drawn from immuneACCESS, this table holds only the in-frame rearrangements with V and J called that TCRdb kept. Clones are partly lost; checked studies trace under half to an unresolved V gene and leave the rest unexplained. V, J and clone size reflect that table, while D and trimming were determined from the DNA. This sample has around 1,900,000 clones in its table, and about 94% of those were observed once. Approximately 1.7% of the sample rests with the top ten.

Clipping removes 4 bases from V and 9 bases from J, with 8 as the unmatched junction base count. CDR1 and CDR2, per the germline V gene, are MDHEN and SYDVKM. From the cysteine up to the phenylalanine, the CDR3 has a length of 13 residues. The only DNA kept is the CDR3, 39 bases in frame from the first base. A remark on this clone: What antigen it recognizes has not been identified. No quality values exist for individual bases; no much larger clone is one base distant.

Here is what the overall study found, with its caveats: Naive subsets generally had larger estimated clonotype richness than memory subsets did. Incomplete sequencing was indicated by rarefaction of sorted-subset datasets, despite the large sequencing depth. Because the study included only a small number of donors, the genetic and exposure-history diversity represented was limited. Compared with non-shared clonotypes, the clonotypes found in all four sorted-subset donors had higher generation probabilities. Based on pairwise subsampling, the degree of clonotype sharing among donors was expected to be affected by sequencing depth. Sampling was limited to blood, and TCR repertoires in tissue likely differ from TCR repertoires in blood. Sharing across several donors was observed for around 5% of naive CD4, less than 4% of naive CD8, roughly 2.4% of memory CD4, and over 0.3% of memory CD8 clonotypes.

For the CD8 naive samples, CD45RO-negative cells were positively selected for CCR7, yielding a CD45RA+CCR7+ population from which TemRA cells were excluded. The donors were healthy, HIV-negative adults with no recently reported acute infections or vaccinations. Every donor was a Caucasian adult living in Nashville, Tennessee, USA. Blood was obtained by leukapheresis, after which PBMCs were separated by Ficoll-Histopaque density gradient centrifugation and cryopreserved in liquid nitrogen vapor phase. Analytical flow cytometry was used to check the purity and quantity of every magnetically sorted T cell population. Genomic DNA was isolated from each sorted fraction and quantified by UV absorbance on a Nanodrop 2000c.

The specimen sequenced was naive CD8+ T cells from PBMCs. The cell subset or site label of this sample denotes: CD45RA+CCR7+. The clonotype comes from a young man in good health. Some clones in this sample may be carry-over from other donors' samples. The chain joins TRBV28 to TRBJ2-7, with 8 bases matching TRBD1. This receptor has the CDR3 CASSWGQVIGQYF. The DNA sequence is given as TGTGCCAGCAGTTGGGGACAGGTAATTGGGCAGTACTTC.